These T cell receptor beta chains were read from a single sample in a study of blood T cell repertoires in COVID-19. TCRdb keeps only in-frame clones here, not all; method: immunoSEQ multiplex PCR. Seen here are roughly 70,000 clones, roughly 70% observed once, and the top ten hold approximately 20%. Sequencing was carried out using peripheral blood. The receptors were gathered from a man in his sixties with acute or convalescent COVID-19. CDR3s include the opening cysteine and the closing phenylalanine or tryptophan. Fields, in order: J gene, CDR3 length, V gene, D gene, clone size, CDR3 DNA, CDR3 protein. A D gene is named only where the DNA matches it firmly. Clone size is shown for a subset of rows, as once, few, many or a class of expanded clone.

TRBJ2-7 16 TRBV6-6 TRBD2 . TGTGCCAGCAGACAACCCGGACTAGCGGGCTCCTACGAGCAGTACTTC CASRQPGLAGSYEQYF
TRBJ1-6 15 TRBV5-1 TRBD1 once TGCGCCAGCAGCTCCCGGGACAGGCTAAATTCACCCCTCCACTTT CASSSRDRLNSPLHF
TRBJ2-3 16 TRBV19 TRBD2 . TGTGCCAGTAGTTCCGGACTAGCGGGCGTCACAGATACGCAGTATTTT CASSSGLAGVTDTQYF
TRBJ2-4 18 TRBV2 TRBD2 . TGTGCCAGCAGGGTGTCGCTAGCGGGAGGTCTAGCCAAAAACATTCAGTACTTC CASRVSLAGGLAKNIQYF
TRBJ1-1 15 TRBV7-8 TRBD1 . TGTGCCAGCAGCTTGACAGGGAGCTTGAACACTGAAGCTTTCTTT CASSLTGSLNTEAFF
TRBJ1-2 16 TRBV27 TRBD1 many TGTGCCAGCAGAACAAACAGGCTAACAGGGGGCGCTGGCTACACCTTC CASRTNRLTGGAGYTF
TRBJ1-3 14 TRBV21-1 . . TGTGCCAGCCACCCCCCGGGGTACGGAAACACCATATATTTT CASHPPGYGNTIYF
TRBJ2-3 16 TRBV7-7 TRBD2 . TGTGCCAGCAGCTTAGGACTAGCGGGGGCCACAGATACGCAGTATTTT CASSLGLAGATDTQYF
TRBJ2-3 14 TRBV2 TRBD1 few TGTGCCAGCAGTTCGGACAGGGCAACAGATACGCAGTATTTT CASSSDRATDTQYF
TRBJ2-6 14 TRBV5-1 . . TGCGCCAGCAGCCCCGGACAGCAGGCCAACGTCCTGACTTTC CASSPGQQANVLTF
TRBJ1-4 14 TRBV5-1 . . TGCGCCAGCAGCTTGACACAGACTAATGAAAAACTGTTTTTT CASSLTQTNEKLFF
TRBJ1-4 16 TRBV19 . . TGTGCCAGTAGTCTTGGACGGGAAGGAGCGGGGGAAAAACTGTTTTTT CASSLGREGAGEKLFF
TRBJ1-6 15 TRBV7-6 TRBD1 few TGTGCCAGCAGCTCGGGACAGGACTATAATTCACCCCTCCACTTT CASSSGQDYNSPLHF
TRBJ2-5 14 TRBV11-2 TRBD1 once TGTGCCAGCAGCTTAGGGACAGGGGAAGAGACCCAGTACTTC CASSLGTGEETQYF
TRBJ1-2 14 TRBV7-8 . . TGTGCCAGCAGCTTAGATGCCGGGAACTATGGCTACACCTTC CASSLDAGNYGYTF
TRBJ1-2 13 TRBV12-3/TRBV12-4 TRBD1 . TGTGCCAGCGGTGGGACAGGACGCTATGGCTACACCTTC CASGGTGRYGYTF